The next 10 T cell receptor beta chains were all read from a single sample in a study of early T cells in non-severe SARS-CoV-2 infection. Using its own MiXCR run on the 5' RACE reads, TCRdb lists one record per CDR3 protein. The top ten hold 5% to 7% of the sample, which has tens of thousands of distinct CDR3 sequences, approximately 10% seen once. Sequences were derived from whole blood, sampled at baseline. These receptors all come from an adult who was a healthcare worker with PCR-confirmed SARS-CoV-2 infection or an uninfected control (not recorded which).

The rearrangement links TRBV29-1 to TRBJ2-7; D might be TRBD2 (6 bases). CDR3 length: 13 residues. V lost 5 bases and J lost 0, with 11 bases in between. The germline gives CDR1 SQVTM, CDR2 ANQGSEA. The CDR3 bases are TGCAGCGTTAGAGGCGGGACCTCCTACGAGCAGTACTTC. Its translation is CSVRGGTSYEQYF.

The chain recombines TRBV10-2 with TRBJ2-3, with 10 bases identical to TRBD2. There are 16 residues in the CDR3. V lost 6 bases, J lost 0 bases, and 6 bases stayed unmatched. Germline assignment: CDR1 WSHSY and CDR2 SAAADI. CDR3 amino acids: CASRTLSGGSTDTQYF. The CDR3 nucleotides are TGCGCCAGCAGGACCCTTAGCGGGGGGAGCACAGATACGCAGTATTTT.

The sample holds a few counts of this clonotype. This chain links TRBV7-9 with TRBJ1-5; 8 positions agree with TRBD1. CDR1 SEHNR and CDR2 FQNEAQ come from the germline V gene (reference sequence). The CDR3 has 15 amino acids. V trimming: 4 bases; J trimming: 3 bases; junction bases outside the gene matches: 5. DNA of the CDR3: TGTGCCAGCAGCTCAGGGGGCTCGGCCAATCAGCCCCAGCATTTT. It yields the protein CASSSGGSANQPQHF.

This rearrangement joins TRBV5-1 to TRBJ1-1, with a possible D match to TRBD1 (6 bases). The V gene's germline CDR1 is SGHRS and CDR2 YFSETQ. The CDR3 spans 13 residues. Trimming cost V 3 bases and J 4 bases, with 10 bases left between them. CDR3: CASSWDTSTEAFF. For the CDR3, the DNA is TGCGCCAGCAGCTGGGACACCTCCACTGAAGCTTTCTTT.

This clonotype showed up many times. J is TRBJ2-7 and V is TRBV2, with 10 bases fitting TRBD1. The CDR3 sequence is 13 residues long. Germline CDR1 is SNHLY and CDR2 is FYNNEI. Germline trimming cut 6 bases from V and 4 bases from J; bases unmatched to any gene: 3. CDR3 region: CASRPGQGYEQYF. CDR3 in DNA: TGTGCCAGCAGGCCGGGACAGGGGTACGAGCAGTACTTC.

The rearrangement links TRBV6-2 or TRBV6-3 to TRBJ1-1, with D maybe TRBD1 (5 bases). The CDR3 sequence is 11 residues long. Trimming stripped 1 base from V and 11 bases from J, with 8 bases between. Germline loops: CDR1 MNHEY, CDR2 SVGEGT. In nucleotides, the CDR3 is TGTGCCAGCAGTTACTGGCCAGGGGCTTTCTTT. Residues: CASSYWPGAFF.

V is TRBV3-1 and J is TRBJ1-2; 8 bases are shared with TRBD1. The V and J ends lost 1 base and 6 bases, in that order; junction bases with no gene match: 4. The CDR3 is 14 residues long. Germline V gene data show CDR1 as LGHDT and CDR2 as YNNKEL (reference sequence). The CDR3 spells CASSQVRTGNGYTF. DNA of the CDR3: TGTGCCAGCAGCCAAGTCCGGACAGGGAATGGCTACACCTTC.

This chain links TRBV5-1 with TRBJ2-1, with a weak D call TRBD1 (6 bases). The V gene lost 3 bases and the J gene lost 1 base, with 11 bases spanning the gap. CDR1 is SGHRS and CDR2 is YFSETQ in the germline V gene. The CDR3 sequence is 15 residues long. Here the CDR3 reads CASSSRQASYNEQFF. CDR3 sequence (DNA): TGCGCCAGCAGCTCTAGACAGGCTTCCTACAATGAGCAGTTCTTC.

CDR3 in amino acids: CSVEDLANQETQYF. CDR3 DNA: TGCAGCGTTGAAGATCTCGCCAACCAAGAGACCCAGTACTTC. This chain uses TRBV29-1 with TRBJ2-5; D gene ambiguous. Trimming stripped 0 bases from V and 0 bases from J, with 8 bases between. Germline loops: CDR1 SQVTM, CDR2 ANQGSEA. The CDR3 covers 14 residues.

The V gene is TRBV29-1, the J gene TRBJ2-7; 9 positions match TRBD1. J lost 6 bases, V lost 6 bases, and 18 bases had no gene match. This CDR3 spans 16 amino acids. CDR1 is SQVTM, CDR2 ANQGSEA, per germline. The CDR3 DNA reads TGCAGCGTCCATCGTGGAACCGGGACAGGGAGGTCCGAGCAGTACTTC. Amino acids: CSVHRGTGTGRSEQYF.